This entry concerns a single T cell receptor (beta chain). In the authors' methods: Cell counts per sample came from amplifying reference gene primers. This table comes from immunoSEQ multiplex PCR, and its TCRdb copy is limited to in-frame clones, with some not included. V, J and clone size are taken as reported in that table, and D and trimming were inferred from the DNA itself. The top ten hold 8.5% to 9% of the sample, which has about 260,000 clones, about 89% seen once. This entry belongs to a study of blood T cell repertoires in COVID-19. This CDR3 spans 17 amino acids. Germline CDR1 is SGDLS and CDR2 is YYNGEE. Trimming left V 1 base short and J 1 base short, with 16 bases between.

The gene calls are TRBV9 and TRBJ2-3, with D possibly being TRBD2 (6 bases). The TCR was taken from a man aged 40-49 years with active or convalescent COVID-19. Material: peripheral blood. CDR3 amino acids: CASSVPLSGGGTDTQYF. CDR3 DNA sequence: TGTGCCAGCAGCGTACCCCTTAGCGGCGGTGGCACAGATACGCAGTATTTT.